This TCR beta chain was recorded in a study of OX40 agonist ivuxolimab in advanced cancers. Study outcomes and limitations: Expanded clones tended on average to be more numerous among CD8+ T cells than CD4+.

As to this clone: As yet, its antigen is unknown.

Germline V gene data show CDR1 as SGHTA and CDR2 as FQGNSA. The CDR3 spans 14 residues. The V and J ends lost 3 bases and 5 bases, in that order; junction bases with no gene match: 4. The method was immunoSEQ multiplex PCR; TCRdb's version includes in-frame clones alone and lacks a portion of them. The sample has more than 75,000 clones, approximately 86% seen once. The clonotype comes from an adult with an advanced solid tumor such as melanoma, head and neck, liver or kidney cancer. V gene TRBV7-2 combines with J gene TRBJ2-5, with TRBD2 matching over 9 bases. This specimen consisted of CD4+ or CD8+ T cells sorted from blood, obtained in a trial of the OX40 agonist ivuxolimab. The CDR3 DNA sequence: TGTGCCAGCAGCTTCAGCGGGGGGAGGGAGACCCAGTACTTC. The encoded protein is CASSFSGGRETQYF.